What follows are 9 T cell receptor beta chains derived from one specimen sequenced in a study of CD8+ T cells in alopecia areata. Following extraction, RNA underwent reverse transcription to cDNA, which served as the sequencing template. This table comes from immunoSEQ multiplex PCR, and its TCRdb copy is limited to in-frame clones, with some not included. Of roughly 210,000 clones in the sample, roughly 44% were seen once. Sample treatment: oral pan-JAK inhibitor, 5-10 mg twice daily. The starting material was CD4+ T cells sorted from blood, obtained around week 37, from a patient treated with tofacitinib. The origin of the receptors is a human donor with alopecia areata.

This clone was detected only a few times. The V and J genes are TRBV25-1 and TRBJ2-5; TRBD2 is a possible D gene (6 bases). Trimming removed 2 bases at V and 5 bases at J, with 15 bases between. This CDR3 is built from 15 residues. Germline V gene lookup returns CDR1 MGHDK and CDR2 SYGVNS. The CDR3 DNA is TGTGCCAGCAGTGAAGGTTTGGGGGGTTCGGAGACCCAGTACTTC. Residues: CASSEGLGGSETQYF.

The chain employs TRBV29-1 and TRBJ2-2, with TRBD2 identical over 10 bases. After removal of 5 bases from V and 5 bases from J, the junction contained 5 bases not matched to a gene. This CDR3 contains 14 residues. Germline V gene sequence: CDR1 SQVTM, CDR2 ANQGSEA. The CDR3 spells CSVRTSGSTGELFF. CDR3 DNA: TGCAGCGTTCGGACTAGCGGTTCTACCGGGGAGCTGTTTTTT.

The chain employs TRBV28 and TRBJ2-7; TRBD2 matches at 15 bases. The CDR3 length is 15 residues. Germline V gives CDR1 MDHEN, CDR2 SYDVKM. V shed 10 bases, J shed 2 bases, and the junction held 6 bases outside the gene matches. CDR3 region: CATWTSGRAAYEQYF. The CDR3 DNA is TGTGCCACGTGGACTAGCGGGAGGGCCGCCTACGAGCAGTACTTC.

The rearrangement links TRBV25-1 to TRBJ2-7; 11 bases match TRBD1. After removal of 8 bases from V and 7 bases from J, the junction contained 7 bases not matched to a gene. CDR1 and CDR2 from the germline V gene are MGHDK and SYGVNS. The CDR3 runs 13 residues. The CDR3 bases are TGTGCCAGCCGTCGGACAGGGGGCGCGGAGCAGTACTTC. It is translated as CASRRTGGAEQYF.

The V call is TRBV6-4, the J call TRBJ1-2, with no clear D. Trimming cost V 8 bases and J 4 bases, with 8 bases left between them. The CDR3 runs 11 residues. In germline, CDR1 is MRHNA, CDR2 SNTAGT. The CDR3 loop reads CASPRVYGYTF. The CDR3 bases are TGTGCCAGCCCTAGGGTCTATGGCTACACCTTC.

The chain recombines TRBV4-1 with TRBJ1-2, with unresolved D. The CDR3 has 14 residues. Germline V gene lookup returns CDR1 MGHRA and CDR2 YSYEKL. With 0 bases removed from V and 8 bases from J, the gap between germline ends came to 13 bases. This CDR3 is CASSQDMRIGGYTF. The CDR3 DNA reads TGCGCCAGCAGCCAAGATATGCGTATCGGGGGCTACACCTTC.

This clone occurred once. This chain connects TRBV25-1 to TRBJ2-3, with TRBD1 as a possible D gene (5 bases). Looked up from germline, CDR1 is MGHDK and CDR2 is SYGVNS. This CDR3 is 16 amino acids long. V shed 4 bases and J shed 1 base, with 15 bases lying between them. In DNA form, the CDR3 reads TGTGCCAGCAGTGGGGTCTGGGGCGGCGGCACAGATACGCAGTATTTT. Protein product: CASSGVWGGGTDTQYF.

This clone was seen once. V usage is TRBV4-1 and J usage is TRBJ2-1; 14 bases match TRBD2. Trimming cost V 4 bases and J 2 bases; bases outside gene matches: 1. Germline CDR1 MGHRA, CDR2 YSYEKL. The CDR3 has 16 residues. The CDR3 loop reads CASSPGLAGAYNEQFF. The CDR3, as DNA: TGCGCCAGCAGCCCGGGACTAGCGGGAGCCTACAATGAGCAGTTCTTC.

The V gene is TRBV14, the J gene TRBJ2-1; D is uncertain. V was trimmed by 4 bases and J by 7 bases, leaving 17 bases between them. The CDR3 is 15 residues long. The germline gives CDR1 SGHDN, CDR2 FVKESK. CDR3 in DNA: TGTGCCAGCAGCCCCCACCCCAGTTTGGTAAATGAGCAGTTCTTC. Protein product: CASSPHPSLVNEQFF.